This TCR beta chain was recorded in a study of shared clonotypes between healthy human individuals. CDR1 and CDR2 from the germline V gene are MGHRA and YSYEKL. The CDR3 consists of 15 residues. Trimming cost V 5 bases and J 4 bases; bases outside gene matches: 7. Study conclusions and caveats: Sampling involved blood alone; tissue repertoires likely differ. Represented genetic and exposure-history diversity was restricted by having few donors.

Remarks on this clone: Its cognate antigen is unknown.

Each of the donors was a healthy adult who was HIV-negative and had not had a recent acute infection or vaccination. Produced via immunoSEQ multiplex PCR; TCRdb's table is partial and in-frame only. The repertoire holds fewer than 850,000 clones, with about nine tenths as singletons. Sequenced: memory CD8+ T cells from PBMCs. The subset denotes: CD45RO+ cells pooled with CCR7-negative TemRA cells. The chain has TRBV4-1 and TRBJ2-7; 11 positions agree with TRBD2. This clonotype was sampled from a man between 18 and 35 years old in good health. Some clones in this sample may be carry-over from other donors' samples. CDR3 amino acids: CASSEPGLADYEQYF. In DNA form, the CDR3 reads TGCGCCAGCAGCGAACCGGGACTAGCGGATTACGAGCAGTACTTC.